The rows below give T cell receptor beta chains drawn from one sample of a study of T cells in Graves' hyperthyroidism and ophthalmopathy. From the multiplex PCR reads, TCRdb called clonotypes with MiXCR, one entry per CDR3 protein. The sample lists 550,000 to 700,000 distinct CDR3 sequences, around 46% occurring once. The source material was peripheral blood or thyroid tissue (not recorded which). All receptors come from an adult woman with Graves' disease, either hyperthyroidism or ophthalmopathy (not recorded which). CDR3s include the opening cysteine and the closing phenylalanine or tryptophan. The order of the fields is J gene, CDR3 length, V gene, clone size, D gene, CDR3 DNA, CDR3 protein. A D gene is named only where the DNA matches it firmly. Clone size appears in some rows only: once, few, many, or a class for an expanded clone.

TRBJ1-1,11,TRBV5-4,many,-,TGTGCCAGCAGCGGGGGGGTTGAAGCTTTCTTT,CASSGGVEAFF
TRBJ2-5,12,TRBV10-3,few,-,TGTGCCATCAGTGAATTTCGGGAGACCCAGTACTTC,CAISEFRETQYF
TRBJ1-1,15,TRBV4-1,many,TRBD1,TGCGCCAGCAGCCAGTTCTTCACAGGGGTCACTGAAGCTTTCTTT,CASSQFFTGVTEAFF
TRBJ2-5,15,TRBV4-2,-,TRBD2,TGTGCCAGCAGCCAGGACGGGAGGTCCGGAGAGACCCAGTACTTC,CASSQDGRSGETQYF
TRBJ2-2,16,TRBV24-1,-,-,TGTGCCACCAGTGAAGCCGGGGGTTCGTGGACCGGGGAGCTGTTTTTT,CATSEAGGSWTGELFF
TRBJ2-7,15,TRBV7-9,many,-,TGTGCCAGCAGCTCCGGACAGCGTAGCTCCTACGAGCAGTACTTC,CASSSGQRSSYEQYF
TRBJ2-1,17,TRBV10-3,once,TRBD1,TGTGCCGCGAGGGGACAGGGTGTACCAAAATACTACAATGAGCAGTTCTTC,CAARGQGVPKYYNEQFF
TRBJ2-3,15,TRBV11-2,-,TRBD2,TGTGCCAGCAGCTTTACTAGCGGGAGGGCAGATACGCAGTATTTT,CASSFTSGRADTQYF
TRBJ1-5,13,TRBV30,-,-,TGTGCCTGGAGTCGACAGGAAAATCAGCCCCAGCATTTT,CAWSRQENQPQHF
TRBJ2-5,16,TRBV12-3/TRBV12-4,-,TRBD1,TGTGCCAGCAGCTTAAGGGGGACAGGGGGCCGAGAGACCCAGTACTTC,CASSLRGTGGRETQYF
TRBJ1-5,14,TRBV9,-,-,TGTGCCAGCAGCGTAGAAGGGGCGGCCCAGCCCCAGCATTTT,CASSVEGAAQPQHF
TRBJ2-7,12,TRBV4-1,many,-,TGCGCCAGCAGCCAAGATGTGGGGTTGCAGTACTTC,CASSQDVGLQYF
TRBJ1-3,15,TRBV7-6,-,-,TGTGCCAGCAGCTTCGGTCCAGTCTCTGGAAACACCATATGTTTT,CASSFGPVSGNTICF
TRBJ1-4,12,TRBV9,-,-,TGTGCCAGCAGCCCAGGCCAGGAAAAACTGTTTTTT,CASSPGQEKLFF
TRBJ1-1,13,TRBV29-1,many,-,TGCAGCGTTTCGGCGTCCCTGAACACTGAAGCTTTCTTT,CSVSASLNTEAFF
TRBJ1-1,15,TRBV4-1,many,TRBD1,TGCGCCAGCAGCCAGAGGACAGGGATGAACACTGAAGCTTTCTTT,CASSQRTGMNTEAFF
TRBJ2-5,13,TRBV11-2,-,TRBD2,TGTGCCAGCGCGCCGGGAGGGCCCGAGACCCAGTACTTC,CASAPGGPETQYF